This T cell receptor (beta chain) was captured in a study of shared clonotypes between healthy human individuals. With regard to this clone: Other DNA sequences in the same sample also yield this CDR3.

Measured with immunoSEQ multiplex PCR; TCRdb has only the in-frame clones, and not every one. Among 1 million to 1.2 million clones, 70% to 85% were seen once, and the ten largest hold 0.85% to 1%. The CDR3 length is 15 residues. Germline V gene lookup returns CDR1 SGHTA and CDR2 FQGNSA. V was shortened by 0 bases and J by 6 bases, with 15 bases between the two germline ends. The TCR sequence derives from a man between 18 and 35 years old in good health. Some clones in this sample may be carry-over from other donors' samples. The rearrangement joins TRBV7-2 to TRBJ2-7; perhaps TRBD2 as D (5 bases). Sequencing input: memory CD4+ T cells from PBMCs. As to subset: CD45RA-negative fraction. The chain's CDR3 is CASSLAGLAGGEQYF. The CDR3 bases are TGTGCCAGCAGCTTAGCCGGTTTGGCCGGAGGCGAGCAGTACTTC.